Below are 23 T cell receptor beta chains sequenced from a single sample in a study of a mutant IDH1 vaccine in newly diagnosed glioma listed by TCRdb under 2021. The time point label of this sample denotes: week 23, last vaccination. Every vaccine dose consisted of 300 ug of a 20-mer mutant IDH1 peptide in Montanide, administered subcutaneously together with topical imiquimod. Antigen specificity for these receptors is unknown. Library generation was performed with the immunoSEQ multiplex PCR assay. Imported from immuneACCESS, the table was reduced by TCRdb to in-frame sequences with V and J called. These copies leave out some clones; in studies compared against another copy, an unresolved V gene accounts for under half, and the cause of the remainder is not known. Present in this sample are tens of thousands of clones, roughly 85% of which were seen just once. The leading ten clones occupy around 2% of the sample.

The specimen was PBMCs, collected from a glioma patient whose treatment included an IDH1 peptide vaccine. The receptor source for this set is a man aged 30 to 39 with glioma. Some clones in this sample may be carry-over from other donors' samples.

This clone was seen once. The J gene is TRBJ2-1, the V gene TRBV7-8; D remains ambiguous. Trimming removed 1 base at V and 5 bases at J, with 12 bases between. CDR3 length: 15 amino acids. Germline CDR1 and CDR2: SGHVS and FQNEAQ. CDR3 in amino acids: CASSLGLPGDNEQFF. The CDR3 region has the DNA TGTGCCAGCAGCTTAGGGCTACCTGGGGACAATGAGCAGTTCTTC.

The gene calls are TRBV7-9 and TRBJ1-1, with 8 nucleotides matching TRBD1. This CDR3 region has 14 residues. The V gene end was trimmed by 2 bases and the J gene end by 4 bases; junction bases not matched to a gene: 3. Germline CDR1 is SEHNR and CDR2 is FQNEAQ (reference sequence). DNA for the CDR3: TGTGCCAGCAGCTTACCCACAGGGGGCACTGAAGCTTTCTTT. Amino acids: CASSLPTGGTEAFF.

CDR3 residues: CAIVRVQPQHF. The CDR3 nucleotides read TGCGCCATCGTGAGGGTTCAGCCCCAGCATTTT. The V and J genes are TRBV4-1 and TRBJ1-5; D ambiguous. Trimming took 10 bases from V and 6 from J, leaving 10 bases between them. The CDR3 length is 11 residues. Germline CDR1 reads MGHRA; CDR2 reads YSYEKL.

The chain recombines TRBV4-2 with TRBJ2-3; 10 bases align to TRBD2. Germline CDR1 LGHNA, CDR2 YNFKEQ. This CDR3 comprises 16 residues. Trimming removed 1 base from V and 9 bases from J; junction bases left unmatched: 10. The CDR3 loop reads CASSQGFERGGDTQYF. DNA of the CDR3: TGTGCCAGCAGCCAAGGTTTCGAGCGGGGGGGCGACACGCAGTATTTT.

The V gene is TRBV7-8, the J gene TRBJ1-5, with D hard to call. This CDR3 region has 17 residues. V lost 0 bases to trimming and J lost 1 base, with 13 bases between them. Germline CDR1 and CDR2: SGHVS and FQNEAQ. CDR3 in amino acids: CASSLAPQIMSNQPQHF. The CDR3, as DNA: TGTGCCAGCAGCTTAGCACCCCAGATCATGAGCAATCAGCCCCAGCATTTT.

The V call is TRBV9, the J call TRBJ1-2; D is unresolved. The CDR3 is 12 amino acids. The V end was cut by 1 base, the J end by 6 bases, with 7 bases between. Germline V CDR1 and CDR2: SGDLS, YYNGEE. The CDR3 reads CASSVRSNGYTF. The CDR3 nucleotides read TGTGCCAGCAGCGTAAGGAGCAATGGCTACACCTTC. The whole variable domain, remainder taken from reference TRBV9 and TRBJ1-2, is DSGVTQTPKHLITATGQRVTLRCSPRSGDLSVYWYQQSLDQGLQFLIQYYNGEERAKGNILERFSAQQFPDLHSELNLSSLELGDSALYFCASSVRSNGYTFGSGTRLTVV.

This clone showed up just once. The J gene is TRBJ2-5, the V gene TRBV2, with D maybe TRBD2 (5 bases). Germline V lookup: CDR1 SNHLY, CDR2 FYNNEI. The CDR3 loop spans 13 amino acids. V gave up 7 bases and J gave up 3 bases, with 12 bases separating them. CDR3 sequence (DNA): TGTGCCAGCAAGCCGAGGGCGAAAGAGACCCAGTACTTC. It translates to CASKPRAKETQYF.

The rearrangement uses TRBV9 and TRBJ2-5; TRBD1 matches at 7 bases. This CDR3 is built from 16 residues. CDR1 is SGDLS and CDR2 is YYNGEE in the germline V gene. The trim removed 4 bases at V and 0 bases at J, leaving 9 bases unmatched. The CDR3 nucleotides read TGTGCCAGCAGCCTTGGGGACAGCTCGTACCAAGAGACCCAGTACTTC. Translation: CASSLGDSSYQETQYF.

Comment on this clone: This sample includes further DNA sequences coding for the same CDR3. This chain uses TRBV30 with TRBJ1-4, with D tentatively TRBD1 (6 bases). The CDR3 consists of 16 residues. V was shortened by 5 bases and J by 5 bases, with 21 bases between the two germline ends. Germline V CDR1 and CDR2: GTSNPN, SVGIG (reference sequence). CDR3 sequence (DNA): TGTGCCTGGTATCGGGGGCGCGTTGGGGGAAATGAAAAACTGTTTTTT. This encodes CAWYRGRVGGNEKLFF.

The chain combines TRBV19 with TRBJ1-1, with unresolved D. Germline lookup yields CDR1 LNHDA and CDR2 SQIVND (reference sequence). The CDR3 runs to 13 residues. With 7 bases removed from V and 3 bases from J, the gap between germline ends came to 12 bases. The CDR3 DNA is TGTGCCAGTACCCCCTTTGAGTACACTGAAGCTTTCTTT. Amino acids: CASTPFEYTEAFF.

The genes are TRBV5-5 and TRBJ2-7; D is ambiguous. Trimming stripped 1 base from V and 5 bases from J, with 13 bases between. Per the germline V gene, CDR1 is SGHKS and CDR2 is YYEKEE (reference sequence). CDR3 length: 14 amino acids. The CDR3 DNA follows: TGTGCCAGCAGCTTGTTTGAACATCGAGACGAGCAGTACTTC. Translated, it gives CASSLFEHRDEQYF.

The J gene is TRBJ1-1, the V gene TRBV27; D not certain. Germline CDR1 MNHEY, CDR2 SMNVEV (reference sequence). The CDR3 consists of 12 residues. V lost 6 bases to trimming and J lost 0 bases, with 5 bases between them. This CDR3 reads CASSRLNTEAFF. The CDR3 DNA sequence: TGTGCCAGCAGCCGCCTGAACACTGAAGCTTTCTTT.

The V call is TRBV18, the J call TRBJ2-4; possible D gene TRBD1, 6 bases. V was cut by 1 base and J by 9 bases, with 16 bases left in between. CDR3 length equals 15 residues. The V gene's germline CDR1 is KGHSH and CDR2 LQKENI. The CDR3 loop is CASSPQWQGSVIQYF. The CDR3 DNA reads TGTGCCAGCTCACCACAGTGGCAGGGGTCGGTCATTCAGTACTTC.

CDR3 loop: CASSIAAQGFTGELFF. DNA for the CDR3: TGTGCCAGTAGTATTGCCGCGCAGGGGTTCACCGGGGAGCTGTTTTTT. This chain uses TRBV19 with TRBJ2-2; maybe TRBD1 (6 bases). The germline V gene has CDR1 LNHDA and CDR2 SQIVND (reference sequence). Trimming took 3 bases from V and 4 from J, leaving 15 bases between them. The CDR3 has 16 residues.

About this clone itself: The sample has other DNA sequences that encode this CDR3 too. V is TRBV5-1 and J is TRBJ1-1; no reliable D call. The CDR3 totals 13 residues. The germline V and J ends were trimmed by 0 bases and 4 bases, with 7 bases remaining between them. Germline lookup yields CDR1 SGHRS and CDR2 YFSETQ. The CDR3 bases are TGCGCCAGCAGCTTGGGAACCTCCACTGAAGCTTTCTTT. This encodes CASSLGTSTEAFF.

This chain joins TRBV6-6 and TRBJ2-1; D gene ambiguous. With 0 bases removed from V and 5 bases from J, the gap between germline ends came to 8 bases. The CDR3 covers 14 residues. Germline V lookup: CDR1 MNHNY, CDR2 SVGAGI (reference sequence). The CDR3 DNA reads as TGTGCCAGCAGTTACTCACGGACCGACAATGAGCAGTTCTTC. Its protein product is CASSYSRTDNEQFF.

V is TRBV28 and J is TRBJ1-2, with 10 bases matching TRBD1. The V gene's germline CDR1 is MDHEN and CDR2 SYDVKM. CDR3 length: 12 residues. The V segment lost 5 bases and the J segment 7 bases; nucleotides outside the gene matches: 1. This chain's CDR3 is CASSRTGGGYTF. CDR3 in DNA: TGTGCCAGCAGTCGGACAGGGGGTGGCTACACCTTC.

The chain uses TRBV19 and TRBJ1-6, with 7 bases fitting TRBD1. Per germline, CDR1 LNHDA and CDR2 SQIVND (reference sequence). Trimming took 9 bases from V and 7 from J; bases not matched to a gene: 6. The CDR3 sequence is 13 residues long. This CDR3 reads CASSGTVNSPLHF. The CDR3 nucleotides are TGTGCCAGCTCCGGGACAGTAAATTCACCCCTCCACTTT.

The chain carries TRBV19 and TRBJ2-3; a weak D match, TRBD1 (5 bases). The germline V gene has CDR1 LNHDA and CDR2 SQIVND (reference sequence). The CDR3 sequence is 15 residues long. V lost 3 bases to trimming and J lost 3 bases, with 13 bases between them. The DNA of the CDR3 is TGTGCCAGTAGTATGGTAAGGGGTGCGACAGATACGCAGTATTTT. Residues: CASSMVRGATDTQYF.

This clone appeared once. CDR3 nucleotides: TGTGCCAGCAGTCCGCGACTAGCGGGGATCCCAGATACGCAGTATTTT. Protein product: CASSPRLAGIPDTQYF. The chain links TRBV27 to TRBJ2-3, with TRBD2 identical over 11 bases. This CDR3 is built from 16 residues. CDR1 and CDR2 (germline): MNHEY, SMNVEV (reference sequence). The V segment lost 5 bases and the J segment 4 bases; nucleotides outside the gene matches: 8.

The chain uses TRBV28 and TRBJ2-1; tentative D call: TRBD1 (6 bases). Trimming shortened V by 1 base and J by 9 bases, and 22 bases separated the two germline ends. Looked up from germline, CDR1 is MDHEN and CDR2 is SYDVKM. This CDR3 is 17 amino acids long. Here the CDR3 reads CASSLSGSRGPPGEQFF. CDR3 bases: TGTGCCAGCAGTTTATCGGGGAGCAGGGGTCCCCCCGGTGAGCAGTTCTTC. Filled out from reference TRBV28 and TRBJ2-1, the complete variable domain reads DVKVTQSSRYLVKRTGEKVFLECVQDMDHENMFWYRQDPGLGLRLIYFSYDVKMKEKGDIPEGYSVSREKKERFSLILESASTNQTSMYLCASSLSGSRGPPGEQFFGPGTRLTVL.

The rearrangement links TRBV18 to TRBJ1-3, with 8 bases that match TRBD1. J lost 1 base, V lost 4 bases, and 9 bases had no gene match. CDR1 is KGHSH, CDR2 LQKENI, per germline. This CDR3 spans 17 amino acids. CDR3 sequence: CASSQLGQGSSGNTIYF. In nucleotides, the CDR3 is TGTGCCAGCTCACAACTTGGACAGGGCAGTTCTGGAAACACCATATATTTT. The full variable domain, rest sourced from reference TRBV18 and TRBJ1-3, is NAGVMQNPRHLVRRRGQEARLRCSPMKGHSHVYWYRQLPEEGLKFMVYLQKENIIDESGMPKERFSAEFPKEGPSILRIQQVVRGDSAAYFCASSQLGQGSSGNTIYFGEGSWLTVV.

The DNA of the CDR3 is TGTGCCAGCAGCTTGGGGCCAATAAGGGGCTACACCTTC. The encoded protein is CASSLGPIRGYTF. V usage is TRBV5-6 and J usage is TRBJ1-2; D is ambiguous. V was pared by 0 bases and J by 8 bases, with 11 bases between. The V gene's germline CDR1 is SGHDT and CDR2 YYEEEE. The CDR3 consists of 13 residues.